The rows below give T cell receptor beta chains drawn from one sample of a study of blood T cells in healthy people across ages. TCRdb processed the 5' RACE reads anew with MiXCR; each CDR3 protein has one entry. The sample has around 2 million distinct CDR3 sequences, roughly 43% seen once. The sequenced sample was blood. Receptor source: a human donor in good health. The CDR3 runs from the conserved cysteine through the conserved F or W. A D gene is named only where the DNA matches it firmly. The listing skips clone size in some rows; elsewhere it reads once, few, many or a size class.

v_call: TRBV11-2; j_call: TRBJ2-4; clone_size: -; d_call: -; cdr3_aa: CASSLDKGKEGPVAKNIQYF; cdr3_nt: TGTGCCAGCAGCTTAGATAAGGGGAAGGAGGGGCCAGTGGCCAAAAACATTCAGTACTTC
v_call: TRBV10-3; j_call: TRBJ1-2; clone_size: -; d_call: -; cdr3_aa: CAISERDTNYGYTF; cdr3_nt: TGTGCCATCAGTGAGAGGGACACAAACTATGGCTACACCTTC
v_call: TRBV21-1; j_call: TRBJ2-7; clone_size: few; d_call: -; cdr3_aa: CASSKHGNSSYEQYF; cdr3_nt: TGTGCCAGCAGCAAACACGGGAATAGCTCCTACGAGCAGTACTTC
v_call: TRBV7-8; j_call: TRBJ2-7; clone_size: many; d_call: -; cdr3_aa: CASSQPRVGSSTDEQYF; cdr3_nt: TGTGCCAGCAGCCAGCCTAGGGTCGGGTCGTCCACCGACGAGCAGTACTTC
v_call: TRBV5-6; j_call: TRBJ2-5; clone_size: few; d_call: -; cdr3_aa: CASSLVAVRKETQYF; cdr3_nt: TGTGCCAGCAGCTTGGTAGCGGTCCGAAAAGAGACCCAGTACTTC
v_call: TRBV5-6; j_call: TRBJ2-6; clone_size: -; d_call: -; cdr3_aa: CASSLVEGAHSGANVLTF; cdr3_nt: TGTGCCAGCAGCTTGGTGGAGGGAGCCCACTCTGGGGCCAACGTCCTGACTTTC
v_call: TRBV20-1; j_call: TRBJ2-1; clone_size: few; d_call: -; cdr3_aa: CSASKGNSYNEQFF; cdr3_nt: TGCAGTGCTAGTAAGGGAAACTCCTACAATGAGCAGTTCTTC
v_call: TRBV20-1; j_call: TRBJ2-7; clone_size: many; d_call: -; cdr3_aa: CSAHRDTTYEQYF; cdr3_nt: TGCAGTGCTCACCGGGACACCACTTACGAGCAGTACTTC
v_call: TRBV29-1; j_call: TRBJ1-2; clone_size: few; d_call: -; cdr3_aa: CSGSGAQTDGYTF; cdr3_nt: TGCAGCGGTTCAGGAGCCCAAACCGATGGCTACACCTTC
v_call: TRBV10-3; j_call: TRBJ2-3; clone_size: few; d_call: -; cdr3_aa: CAINGDSSTDTQYF; cdr3_nt: TGTGCCATCAATGGAGATTCTAGCACAGATACGCAGTATTTT
v_call: TRBV28; j_call: TRBJ2-7; clone_size: -; d_call: -; cdr3_aa: CASRPVDSYEQYF; cdr3_nt: TGTGCCAGCAGACCGGTCGACTCCTACGAGCAGTACTTC
v_call: TRBV7-9; j_call: TRBJ2-7; clone_size: few; d_call: TRBD1; cdr3_aa: CVSSPTAGGEQYF; cdr3_nt: TGTGTCAGCAGCCCCACTGCAGGGGGCGAGCAGTACTTC
v_call: TRBV27; j_call: TRBJ1-2; clone_size: -; d_call: -; cdr3_aa: CASSLHGETNYGYTF; cdr3_nt: TGTGCCAGCAGCCTCCACGGGGAAACTAACTATGGCTACACCTTC
v_call: TRBV7-9; j_call: TRBJ1-4; clone_size: -; d_call: TRBD1; cdr3_aa: CASSGQGFWEKLFF; cdr3_nt: TGTGCCAGCAGTGGACAGGGATTTTGGGAAAAACTGTTTTTT
v_call: TRBV18; j_call: TRBJ1-2; clone_size: few; d_call: -; cdr3_aa: CASSPDRDGYYGYTF; cdr3_nt: TGTGCCAGCTCACCGGACCGGGACGGATACTATGGCTACACCTTC
v_call: TRBV6-5; j_call: TRBJ2-2; clone_size: -; d_call: -; cdr3_aa: CAVRARGFGTGELFF; cdr3_nt: TGTGCCGTCCGCGCAAGGGGGTTTGGCACCGGGGAGCTGTTTTTT
v_call: TRBV2; j_call: TRBJ2-1; clone_size: -; d_call: TRBD1; cdr3_aa: CASRVKTGQYNEQFF; cdr3_nt: TGTGCCAGCAGGGTTAAGACAGGGCAATACAATGAGCAGTTCTTC
v_call: TRBV28; j_call: TRBJ2-7; clone_size: -; d_call: -; cdr3_aa: CASSPPITYEQYF; cdr3_nt: TGTGCCAGCAGTCCTCCAATTACCTACGAGCAGTACTTC
v_call: TRBV2; j_call: TRBJ2-3; clone_size: -; d_call: TRBD2; cdr3_aa: CASSPLAGGGDTQYF; cdr3_nt: TGTGCCAGCAGCCCACTAGCGGGGGGTGGAGATACGCAGTATTTT
v_call: TRBV5-1; j_call: TRBJ1-2; clone_size: few; d_call: -; cdr3_aa: CASSLVTQLYGYTF; cdr3_nt: TGCGCCAGCAGCTTGGTTACACAATTATATGGCTACACCTTC
v_call: TRBV3-1; j_call: TRBJ2-1; clone_size: -; d_call: -; cdr3_aa: CASSQAMRTGTRGNEQFF; cdr3_nt: TGTGCCAGCAGCCAAGCGATGAGAACCGGGACAAGGGGCAATGAGCAGTTCTTC
v_call: TRBV7-6; j_call: TRBJ2-7; clone_size: many; d_call: -; cdr3_aa: CASSPNSPHEQYF; cdr3_nt: TGTGCCAGCAGTCCGAACAGTCCCCACGAGCAGTACTTC
v_call: TRBV28; j_call: TRBJ2-6; clone_size: -; d_call: -; cdr3_aa: CASHVSGANVLTF; cdr3_nt: TGTGCCAGCCATGTCTCCGGGGCCAACGTCCTGACTTTC
v_call: TRBV7-2; j_call: TRBJ2-1; clone_size: -; d_call: -; cdr3_aa: CASSLGVGDTYNEQFF; cdr3_nt: TGTGCCAGCAGCTTAGGCGTTGGGGACACCTACAATGAGCAGTTCTTC
v_call: TRBV5-1; j_call: TRBJ1-6; clone_size: -; d_call: TRBD1; cdr3_aa: CASSPGQAEGPLHF; cdr3_nt: TGCGCCAGCAGCCCCGGACAGGCAGAGGGGCCCCTCCACTTT
v_call: TRBV12-3/TRBV12-4; j_call: TRBJ1-2; clone_size: -; d_call: -; cdr3_aa: CASTPSGLANYGYTF; cdr3_nt: TGTGCCAGCACTCCCTCCGGGTTGGCTAACTATGGCTACACCTTC
v_call: TRBV11-2; j_call: TRBJ1-2; clone_size: -; d_call: TRBD1; cdr3_aa: CASSLDRGGHGYTF; cdr3_nt: TGTGCCAGCAGCTTAGATCGAGGGGGCCATGGCTACACCTTC
v_call: TRBV12-5; j_call: TRBJ2-6; clone_size: few; d_call: -; cdr3_aa: CASGLATQGSGANVLTF; cdr3_nt: TGTGCTAGTGGTTTGGCCACCCAGGGCTCTGGGGCCAACGTCCTGACTTTC
v_call: TRBV6-5; j_call: TRBJ1-1; clone_size: -; d_call: -; cdr3_aa: CASSAGALGSFF; cdr3_nt: TGTGCCAGCAGCGCGGGGGCGTTGGGGTCTTTCTTT
v_call: TRBV7-2; j_call: TRBJ1-2; clone_size: -; d_call: TRBD1; cdr3_aa: CASSLRIPSGQGAKNGYTF; cdr3_nt: TGTGCCAGCAGCTTAAGGATCCCGAGCGGACAGGGGGCGAAAAATGGCTACACCTTC
v_call: TRBV20-1; j_call: TRBJ1-1; clone_size: -; d_call: -; cdr3_aa: CSARVTFGLNTEAFF; cdr3_nt: TGCAGTGCTAGAGTTACGTTCGGTTTGAACACTGAAGCTTTCTTT
v_call: TRBV20-1; j_call: TRBJ1-2; clone_size: -; d_call: TRBD1; cdr3_aa: CSARDRQGYLADYTF; cdr3_nt: TGCAGTGCTAGGGATAGACAGGGGTATTTGGCTGACTACACCTTC
v_call: TRBV6-1; j_call: TRBJ1-2; clone_size: few; d_call: -; cdr3_aa: CASSESDNPYGYTF; cdr3_nt: TGTGCCAGCAGCGAATCTGACAATCCCTATGGCTACACCTTC
v_call: TRBV5-1; j_call: TRBJ2-3; clone_size: few; d_call: TRBD2; cdr3_aa: CASAVRGTTDTQYF; cdr3_nt: TGCGCCAGCGCGGTGCGGGGGACCACAGATACGCAGTATTTT
v_call: TRBV4-3; j_call: TRBJ2-5; clone_size: -; d_call: TRBD2; cdr3_aa: CASSQEPPSGGLETQYF; cdr3_nt: TGCGCCAGCAGCCAAGAGCCCCCCAGCGGGGGTTTAGAGACCCAGTACTTC
v_call: TRBV7-8; j_call: TRBJ1-1; clone_size: -; d_call: TRBD1; cdr3_aa: CASSFTGGVTEAFF; cdr3_nt: TGTGCCAGCAGCTTTACAGGGGGTGTAACTGAAGCTTTCTTT
v_call: TRBV7-2; j_call: TRBJ2-6; clone_size: -; d_call: -; cdr3_aa: CASSVLWGRAGANVLTF; cdr3_nt: TGTGCCAGCAGCGTTTTGTGGGGGCGGGCTGGGGCCAACGTCCTGACTTTC
v_call: TRBV29-1; j_call: TRBJ1-1; clone_size: -; d_call: -; cdr3_aa: CSVAGQTEAFF; cdr3_nt: TGCAGCGTAGCCGGACAGACTGAAGCTTTCTTT
v_call: TRBV12-3/TRBV12-4; j_call: TRBJ2-7; clone_size: -; d_call: TRBD1; cdr3_aa: CASSSAGQGVNEQYF; cdr3_nt: TGTGCCAGCAGTTCTGCGGGACAGGGAGTCAATGAGCAGTACTTC
v_call: TRBV6-2/TRBV6-3; j_call: TRBJ2-7; clone_size: few; d_call: TRBD1; cdr3_aa: CASRPTGQSYEQYF; cdr3_nt: TGTGCCAGCAGGCCCACGGGACAGAGCTACGAGCAGTACTTC